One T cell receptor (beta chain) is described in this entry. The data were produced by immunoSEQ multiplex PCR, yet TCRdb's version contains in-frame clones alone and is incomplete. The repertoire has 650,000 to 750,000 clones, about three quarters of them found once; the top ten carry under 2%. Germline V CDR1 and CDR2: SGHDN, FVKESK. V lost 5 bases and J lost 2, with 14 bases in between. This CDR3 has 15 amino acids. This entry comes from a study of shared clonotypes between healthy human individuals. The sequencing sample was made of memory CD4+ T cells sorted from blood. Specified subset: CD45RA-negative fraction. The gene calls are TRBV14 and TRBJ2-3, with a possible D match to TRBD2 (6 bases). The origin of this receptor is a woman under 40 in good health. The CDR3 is CASSGPGLFTDTQYF. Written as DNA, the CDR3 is TGTGCCAGCAGCGGTCCGGGACTTTTCACAGATACGCAGTATTTT.